Listed below are T cell receptor beta chains from one sample, sequenced in a study of blood T cell repertoires in COVID-19. Some clones are missing from TCRdb's copy, which holds only in-frame ones; the method was immunoSEQ multiplex PCR. The top ten hold about 12% of the sample, which has roughly 35,000 clones, about nine tenths seen once. Material: peripheral blood. All receptors come from a man between 65 and 85 years old with acute or convalescent COVID-19. Both conserved end residues are trimmed from each CDR3. A D gene is named only where the DNA matches it firmly.

>TRBJ2-7|TRBV6-1|14|TRBD1
ASSGVDRGLSYEQY
>TRBJ2-3|TRBV3-1/TRBV3-2|15|TRBD2
ASGGGTSGKEADTQY
>TRBJ1-6|TRBV6-6|12|-
ASSYAADSSPLH
>TRBJ1-2|TRBV2|15|TRBD1
ATPGGTGTAGDYGYT
>TRBJ2-3|TRBV6-5|13|TRBD1
ASSYGTTGTDTQY
>TRBJ2-7|TRBV4-1|13|TRBD1
ASSQVRTGNYEQY
>TRBJ2-3|TRBV5-1|12|TRBD2
ASSLVAGKDTQY
>TRBJ2-7|TRBV7-9|14|TRBD2
ASSTAGGGSRYEQY
>TRBJ2-5|TRBV12-3/TRBV12-4|11|-
ASSLASQETQY
>TRBJ1-1|TRBV7-2|14|-
ASSPSRVAGNTEAF
>TRBJ2-7|TRBV5-1|13|-
ASSSIAADSYEQY
>TRBJ2-3|TRBV7-3|14|-
ASSFIGFGATDTQY
>TRBJ1-1|TRBV6-5|11|-
ASSYERNTEAF
>TRBJ1-1|TRBV5-1|13|TRBD1
ASSLTGAVNTEAF
>TRBJ1-1|TRBV6-5|14|TRBD1
ASSLGQPILGTEAF
>TRBJ1-4|TRBV9|13|TRBD1
ASSVAPTGNEKLF
>TRBJ2-1|TRBV15|15|TRBD2
ATSRERLAGNYNEQF
>TRBJ1-3|TRBV29-1|12|-
SGLDPNSGNTIY
>TRBJ1-1|TRBV19|11|-
ASSQWGQTEAF
>TRBJ2-5|TRBV27|13|TRBD1
ASSGNRGAGETQY
>TRBJ2-1|TRBV5-6|10|TRBD1
ASSSTGDEQF
>TRBJ2-7|TRBV28|15|TRBD2
ASSPPPLTSGSYEQY
>TRBJ2-2|TRBV27|13|-
ASSLFGTNTGELF
>TRBJ1-5|TRBV2|12|-
ASSVGGEEVPQH
>TRBJ2-3|TRBV5-4|12|TRBD2
ASSRLAGEDTQY
>TRBJ2-7|TRBV2|12|-
ASSEDRYSYEQY
>TRBJ2-5|TRBV29-1|11|-
SVRDQRGETQY
>TRBJ1-1|TRBV4-3|15|-
ASSQAQGLLMNTEAF
>TRBJ1-5|TRBV2|15|TRBD1
ASSGGTGGRSNQPQH
>TRBJ2-2|TRBV7-2|12|-
ASSLRGFAGELF
>TRBJ1-3|TRBV7-2|11|-
ATRGAGGNTIY
>TRBJ1-1|TRBV29-1|15|-
SVESWGERSRDTEAF
>TRBJ2-1|TRBV4-3|15|TRBD2
ASSQDLGGSGYNEQF
>TRBJ2-7|TRBV6-6|16|-
ASSPDPQVLGGLREQY
>TRBJ2-7|TRBV19|11|TRBD2
ASQLAGTYEQY
>TRBJ2-2|TRBV5-4|13|TRBD2
ASSLSGKNTGELF